There are a few counts of the clone carrying this T cell receptor (beta chain). No antigen is known for it. This PCR relied on a set of 60 Vbeta primers and 13 Jbeta primers. Sequenced by immunoSEQ multiplex PCR; TCRdb stores in-frame clones only, minus some. The data show approximately 170,000 clones, roughly three quarters seen once. The data were obtained in a study of cytomegalovirus exposure and HLA in healthy donors. With 1 base clipped from V and 3 bases from J, the junction kept 6 bases outside the gene matches. The V gene's germline CDR1 is SGHTA and CDR2 FQGNSA. CDR3 length equals 17 residues. Study observations and caveats: Researchers catalogued over 150 TCR beta chains as cytomegalovirus-associated.

The chain employs TRBV7-2 and TRBJ1-6; 7 bases are shared with TRBD1. The receptor was isolated from a woman under 30 in good health and CMV-seronegative. The specimen sequenced was PBMCs. This chain's CDR3 is CASSLGRDRNYNSPLHF. CDR3 coding DNA: TGTGCCAGCAGCTTAGGGAGGGACAGAAACTATAATTCACCCCTCCACTTT.